This T cell receptor beta chain was observed in a study of identical twins (dated by TCRdb to 2016 to 2018). General notes on the study: The study deep-sequenced TCR alpha and beta repertoires from monozygotic twins, unrelated adults of various ages and cord blood to test whether fetal clonotypes persist. Replicate twin experiments were performed at different times using different library preparation protocols to rule out contamination.

Every donor was a healthy Caucasian. Three unrelated non-twin adults were also sequenced: a male aged 18 to 30, a male aged 50 to 59 and a female aged 50 to 59. Using Miltenyi CD45RO+ enrichment and human naive T-cell isolation kits, memory (CD45RO+) and naive T cells were isolated from PBMC. Receptor amplification or capture employed 5' RACE. The sequencer was an Illumina HiSeq 2000. Template switching added a universal primer binding site, and the final cDNA carried a unique molecular identifier that allowed TCR cDNA molecules to be counted accurately. First-strand cDNA for TCR alpha and beta chains was synthesized from specific primers in the conserved constant-segment region. Each cDNA library was double barcoded, with a SMART-Mk sample barcode plus Illumina barcodes, to control for contamination. TruSeq adapter sequences, together with Illumina sample barcodes, were added in two successive PCR steps. The TCR alpha and beta cDNA libraries were sequenced on the Illumina HiSeq platform using custom primers. The study's processing was this. Raw reads were processed with MiGEC to extract unique molecular identifiers, and MiXCR was used to determine CDR3 positions. For each individual, recombination models were inferred using an EM algorithm with the repgenHMM and IGoR tools. The tcR package in R was used for shared clonotype analysis, with sharing normalized by the product of cloneset sizes. Out-of-frame nonproductive sequences were analyzed to study raw recombination free of thymic and clonal selection effects. The public reads were reanalyzed by TCRdb: fastp trimming at Q25, MiXCR alignment, in-frame beta chains only. When rows share a CDR3 protein, they turn into one entry using the most common DNA and genes. The V and J calls reflect TCRdb's pipeline rather than the authors' work. This sample has about 340,000 distinct CDR3 sequences in its table, and roughly 9% of those were observed once. The ten biggest clones cover approximately 8.9% of the sample.

Results and caveats for the whole study, not just this receptor: Conclusions relied on cross-sectional statistical analysis, since the same donors could not be followed over many years. Zero-insertion analyses could be partly confounded by invariant T cells such as MAIT and iNKT, although diverse VJ usage argued against such confounding for most clonotypes. A weaker excess of twin sharing was found in beta out-of-frame sequences because the signal-to-noise ratio was lowered by fewer shared sequences. Abundant cord blood beta clonotypes had fewer insertions, young adult naive repertoires showed a similar but weaker trend, and memory repertoires showed no such trend. Out-of-frame TCR alpha sharing in monozygotic twins was systematically underestimated by recombination models, whereas sharing between unrelated individuals was in agreement with the recombination models. Compared with coincidental sharing between unrelated individuals, out-of-frame TCR alpha sequences shared between twins had an excess of sequences with low generation probability.

V is pruned by 6 bases and J by 5 bases, leaving 14 bases of the junction without a gene match. CDR1 and CDR2 were assigned from the germline V gene as SNHLY and FYNNEI. From the cysteine through the phenylalanine, the CDR3 covers 16 amino acids. CDR3 DNA only is kept here, 48 bases in frame from base 1. This clonotype was observed a handful of times. Its antigen is still unknown. The sample holds no much larger clone one base away, and base qualities are not on file. What was sequenced was naive T cells sorted from blood. Read against the paper, the sample's cell subset or site label means: cells isolated with a human naive T-cell isolation kit. The origin of this receptor is a woman aged 50 to 60 in good health. Here the chain combines TRBV2 and TRBJ2-5, with 8 central nucleotides matching TRBD2. The nucleotides read TGTGCCAGCAGGATTGGACTAGCAGGGAGTGGGGAGACCCAGTACTTC. It translates to CASRIGLAGSGETQYF.